This T cell receptor (beta chain) is drawn from a study of shared clonotypes between healthy human individuals. The protocol was immunoSEQ multiplex PCR, while the TCRdb copy is restricted to in-frame clones and leaves out a portion. Of around 2.1 million clones listed, approximately 94% are singletons. Trimming pared 5 bases from V and 1 base from J, leaving 9 bases between. The germline V gene encodes CDR1 SNHLY and CDR2 FYNNEI. The CDR3 length is 14 residues. The TCR comes from a man in his late teens or twenties in good health. Sequenced input: naive CD4+ T cells sorted from blood. Documented subset: CD45RA+ positively selected. The V gene is TRBV2, the J gene TRBJ2-1; no firm D call. The CDR3 nucleotides read TGTGCCAGCAGTAACAGTATTTCCTACAATGAGCAGTTCTTC. Translated: CASSNSISYNEQFF.